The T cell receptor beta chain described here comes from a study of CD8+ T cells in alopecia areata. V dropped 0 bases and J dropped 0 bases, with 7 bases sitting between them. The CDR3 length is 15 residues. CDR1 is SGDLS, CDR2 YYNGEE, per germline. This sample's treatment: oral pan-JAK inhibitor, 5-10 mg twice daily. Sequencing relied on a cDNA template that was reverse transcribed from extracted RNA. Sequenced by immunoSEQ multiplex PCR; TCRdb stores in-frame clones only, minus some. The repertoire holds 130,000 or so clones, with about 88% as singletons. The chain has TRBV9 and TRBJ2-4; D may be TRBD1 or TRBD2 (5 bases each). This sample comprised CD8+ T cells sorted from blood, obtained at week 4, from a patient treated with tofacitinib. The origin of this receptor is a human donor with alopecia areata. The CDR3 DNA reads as TGTGCCAGCAGCGTAGGGGGGACAGCCAAAAACATTCAGTACTTC. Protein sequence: CASSVGGTAKNIQYF.